Reported below is one TCR beta chain. This clone's antigen is unknown. This could be a read error, since a much larger clone is one nucleotide away. TCRbeta-specific cDNA was reverse-transcribed from 500 ng total RNA using a constant-region primer and ProtoScript II reverse transcriptase. The TCRbeta libraries were prepared through three rounds of nested multiplex PCR following a slightly modified ARM-PCR procedure. Multiplex TRBV1-TRBV30 forward primers and a Cbeta reverse primer were used in the first two PCR rounds, each of which was run for around 9 cycles. Sample barcodes and Illumina adapters were added in a final 25-cycle PCR with Deep VentR polymerase. Before sequencing, amplicons of 200-500 bp were purified from gel using a QIAquick gel extraction kit. The TCRbeta amplicons were sequenced with 250-bp paired-end reads on an Illumina HiSeq 2500. The original pipeline was this. Reads were quality-trimmed with Trimmomatic v0.33, and paired reads were merged with FLASH v1.2.11 to recover full CDR3 sequences. V, D and J germline segments were assigned to the rearranged TCRbeta sequences using MiGEC v1.2.1b. Clonotype statistics and Shannon-Wiener diversity indices were calculated with VDJtools v1.0.0. Except for diversity analysis, only each sample's 250 most abundant clonotypes were used in subsequent analyses to reduce sampling bias. The public reads were quality trimmed at Q25 with fastp and then assembled into clones with MiXCR by TCRdb, keeping productive beta chains. Each CDR3 protein gets just one entry, which takes the most common genes and DNA from the rows behind it. The V and J calls, along with clone size, are taken from TCRdb and not from the paper's own processing. The sample table shows 35,000 to 50,000 distinct CDR3 sequences, and 75% are seen once. Clones ranked in the top ten supply about 38% of the sample.

These data are taken from a study of tumor-infiltrating lymphocytes in primary liver carcinoma (dated by TCRdb to the late 2010s). Broadly, across the study: Hepatocellular carcinoma (four) or combined HCC and intrahepatic cholangiocarcinoma (one) was present in the five patients, who were three men and two women aged 30 to 69 years. The five patients had tumors staged T1-T3 N0M0, with maximum diameters ranging from about 4.2 to 10 cm. Roughly 3.65 to 7.13 million productive TCRbeta reads were obtained per sample, and no significant difference in read depth was found between tissue types. TCRbeta repertoire sequencing, expression microarrays and whole-exome sequencing were combined in the study across five regions of each liver tumor, with adjacent normal tissue and blood also included. TCRbeta repertoire sequencing covered about 35 specimens from 5 patients: some 25 tumor regions, 5 adjacent noncancerous liver tissues and 5 peripheral blood samples. Technical replicate repertoires showed high reproducibility, with mean shared-clone rates around 0.9 and correlation coefficients above 0.95.

Total RNA and DNA were co-extracted without cell sorting from about 19-30 mg of bulk tissue using the AllPrep DNA/RNA mini kit. Roughly five patients with histopathologically diagnosed primary liver carcinoma underwent surgical resection in China between November 2015 and March 2016. At the time of sampling, the patients had chronic HBV infection and had not received any treatment. Fresh tumor and adjacent tissue pieces were bisected; one half was stored in RNAlater at -80°C, the other sent for histology. CDR1 and CDR2 are read off the germline V gene as MGHDK and SYGVNS. V and J lose 3 bases and 4 bases, and a span of 18 bases separates them. There are 16 amino acids in the CDR3, from cysteine to phenylalanine inclusive. The read is trimmed to its CDR3 DNA, 48 bases read in frame from base 1. General study outcomes and caveats: Bulk unsorted samples precluded comparing CD4+ and CD8+ T cell repertoires. Only the TCR beta chain was sequenced, which likely underestimates true repertoire diversity because unpaired alpha chains were not captured. Compared with blood, tumors had a significantly larger share of the repertoire taken up by the top 250 clones (p = 0.039). Consistent with antigen-driven expansion, pairs of tumor regions showed higher repertoire overlap (mean roughly 36%) than either tumor-adjacent pairs (approximately 17%) or tumor-blood pairs (roughly 15%). Only a few patients were included in the study, and the authors note that the findings should be validated in a larger study.

The source material was tumor-adjacent normal liver tissue. This clonotype originated in a woman aged 25-40 years with primary liver carcinoma and hepatitis B virus infection. This sequence uses TRBV25-1 and TRBJ1-1, with the D gene too uncertain to name. The CDR3 loop reads CASSDPTVDAGTEAFF. The nucleotides read TGTGCCAGCAGTGACCCGACGGTGGACGCGGGCACTGAAGCTTTCTTT.